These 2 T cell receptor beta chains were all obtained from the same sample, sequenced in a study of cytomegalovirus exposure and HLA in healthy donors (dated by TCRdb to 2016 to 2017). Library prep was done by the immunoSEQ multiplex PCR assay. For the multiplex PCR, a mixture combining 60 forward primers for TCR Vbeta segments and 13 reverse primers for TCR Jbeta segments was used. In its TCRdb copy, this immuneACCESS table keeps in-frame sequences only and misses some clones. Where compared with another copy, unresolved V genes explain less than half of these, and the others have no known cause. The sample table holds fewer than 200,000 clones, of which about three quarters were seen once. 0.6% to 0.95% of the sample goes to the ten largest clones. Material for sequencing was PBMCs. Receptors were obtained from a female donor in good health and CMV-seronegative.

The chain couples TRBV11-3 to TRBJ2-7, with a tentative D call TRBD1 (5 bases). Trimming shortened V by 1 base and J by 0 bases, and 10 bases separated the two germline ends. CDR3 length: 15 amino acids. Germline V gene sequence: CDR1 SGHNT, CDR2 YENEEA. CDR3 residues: CASSLGRQSSYEQYF. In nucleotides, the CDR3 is TGTGCCAGCAGCTTAGGACGACAGAGCTCCTACGAGCAGTACTTC.

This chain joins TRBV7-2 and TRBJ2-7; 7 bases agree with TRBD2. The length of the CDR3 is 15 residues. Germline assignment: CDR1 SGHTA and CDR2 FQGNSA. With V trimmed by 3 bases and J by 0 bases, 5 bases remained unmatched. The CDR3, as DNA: TGTGCCAGCAGCTTTGCGGGAGTCAGCTCCTACGAGCAGTACTTC. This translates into CASSFAGVSSYEQYF.